The 8 T cell receptor beta chains listed next were all sequenced from one sample in a study of OX40 agonist ivuxolimab in advanced cancers. Some clones are missing from TCRdb's copy, which holds only in-frame ones; the method was immunoSEQ multiplex PCR. The sample gives 82,000 or so clones, 85% of which show up once; 2% to 3% is in the top ten. Sequencing was performed on CD4+ or CD8+ T cells sorted from blood, taken in a trial of the OX40 agonist ivuxolimab. The receptor set was obtained from an adult with an advanced solid tumor such as melanoma, head and neck, liver or kidney cancer.

Written as DNA, the CDR3 is TGTGCCAGCAGCGTAGGGGCCAGCTCCTACAATGAGCAGTTCTTC. Translation: CASSVGASSYNEQFF. The chain is built from TRBV9 and TRBJ2-1; unclear D gene. CDR3 length equals 15 residues. Germline lookup yields CDR1 SGDLS and CDR2 YYNGEE. With 0 bases removed from V and 0 bases from J, the gap between germline ends came to 7 bases.

The chain joins TRBV6-5 to TRBJ2-5; D tentatively fits TRBD1 or TRBD2 (6 bases each). Germline-derived CDR1 and CDR2 are MNHEY and SVGAGI. With 6 bases removed from V and 3 bases from J, the gap between germline ends came to 14 bases. There are 14 residues in the CDR3. CDR3 sequence: CASSLQGGEETQYF. CDR3 bases: TGTGCCAGCAGCTTACAGGGAGGTGAAGAGACCCAGTACTTC.

The chain is built from TRBV19 and TRBJ1-3; 9 bases map to TRBD1. V shed 3 bases, J shed 3 bases, and the junction held 3 bases outside the gene matches. The length of the CDR3 is 15 residues. CDR1 LNHDA and CDR2 SQIVND come from the germline V gene (reference sequence). The CDR3 loop reads CASSITGGSGNTIYF. In nucleotides, the CDR3 is TGTGCCAGTAGTATCACAGGGGGCAGTGGAAACACCATATATTTT.

This clone was recorded a few times. The chain combines TRBV2 with TRBJ2-7; no clear D gene. The CDR3 has 12 residues. Looked up from germline, CDR1 is SNHLY and CDR2 is FYNNEI. Trimming took 4 bases from V and 3 from J, leaving 7 bases between them. CDR3 amino acids: CASSATSYEQYF. The CDR3 DNA is TGTGCCAGCAGTGCGACCAGCTACGAGCAGTACTTC.

This chain connects TRBV29-1 to TRBJ2-7; the match to TRBD1 covers 11 bases. This CDR3 spans 14 amino acids. The germline CDR1 and CDR2 sequences are SQVTM and ANQGSEA. The ends lost 6 bases at V and 3 bases at J; junction bases unmatched: 7. CDR3 nucleotides: TGCAGCGTAGGAGGACAGGGGGCGAACTACGAGCAGTACTTC. Translated, it gives CSVGGQGANYEQYF.

The chain has TRBV2 and TRBJ2-1; TRBD1 aligns across 7 bases. CDR3 length: 16 residues. Germline trimming cut 3 bases from V and 2 bases from J; bases unmatched to any gene: 7. Germline-derived CDR1 and CDR2 are SNHLY and FYNNEI. The CDR3 DNA is TGTGCCAGCAGTGAGTACGGACAGGATCCCTACAATGAGCAGTTCTTC. It translates to CASSEYGQDPYNEQFF.

The chain employs TRBV6-5 and TRBJ2-7; possibly TRBD1 for D (5 bases). CDR3 length: 14 amino acids. CDR1 is MNHEY and CDR2 is SVGAGI in the germline V gene. The V end was cut by 5 bases, the J end by 6 bases, with 17 bases between. CDR3 protein: CASSREFGASEQYF. DNA for the CDR3: TGTGCCAGCAGTCGAGAATTTGGGGCTAGCGAGCAGTACTTC.

The rearrangement joins TRBV11-2 to TRBJ2-3; D perhaps matches TRBD2 (7 bases). The CDR3 is 15 amino acids. Germline CDR1 is SGHAT and CDR2 is FQNNGV. Trimming pared 4 bases from V and 4 bases from J, leaving 15 bases between. The CDR3: CASSSVRGAADTQYF. In DNA, the CDR3 is TGTGCCAGCAGCTCAGTCCGGGGGGCGGCAGATACGCAGTATTTT.